What follows is one T cell receptor beta chain and its context. These data originate in a study of blood T cell repertoires in COVID-19. Study overall: The United States, Italy and Spain were the sources of the acute and convalescent COVID-19 samples. In each case, the material was cDNA or gDNA derived from T cells, B-cell-depleted T cells, or PBMCs.

Germline loops: CDR1 MNHNY, CDR2 SVGAGI (reference sequence). J lost 4 bases, V lost 6 bases, and 7 bases had no gene match. This CDR3 is built from 16 residues. Original processing methods: Amplifying reference gene primers gave estimates of nucleated cell counts. Clones were sequenced by immunoSEQ multiplex PCR, and TCRdb holds only the in-frame ones, with some missing. D and trimming come from the DNA, and the V and J calls and clone size come from that table. Of just over 200,000 clones listed, more than 75% were seen once; the top ten hold 5.9%. The chain recombines TRBV6-6 with TRBJ2-7; 15 positions agree with TRBD2. The sequenced sample was peripheral blood. The sequence was collected from a man at least 80 years old with acute or convalescent COVID-19. CDR3 region: CASSPSGTSGRYEQYF. CDR3 DNA: TGTGCCAGCAGCCCATCCGGGACTAGCGGGAGGTACGAGCAGTACTTC.